This entry features one T cell receptor (beta chain) sequence. The sample originates from a study of blood T cell repertoires in COVID-19. Study as a whole: PBMCs, B-cell-depleted T cells, or T cells provided the cDNA or gDNA that made up the material.

The CDR3 contains 14 residues. CDR1 is SGHDN, CDR2 FVKESK, per germline. With 1 base removed from V and 10 bases from J, the gap between germline ends came to 17 bases. Libraries were prepared by immunoSEQ multiplex PCR; TCRdb keeps only in-frame clonotypes and omits some of them. The top ten hold approximately 2% of the sample, which has fewer than 55,000 clones, 86% seen once. The chain links TRBV14 to TRBJ2-7; no clear D gene. The sequence came from an older woman with acute or convalescent COVID-19. Specimen: peripheral blood. The CDR3 DNA reads TGTGCCAGCAGCCAAGGAAACTCCCACTACGGTCAGTACTTC. Protein sequence: CASSQGNSHYGQYF.